The 30 T cell receptor beta chains in this list originate from one sample, sequenced in a study of T cell responses to AZD1222 COVID-19 vaccine. TCRdb's copy holds only in-frame clones and misses some; the assay was immunoSEQ multiplex PCR. The sample records approximately 190,000 clones, 90% to 95% being singletons. The input for sequencing was peripheral blood, taken on day 0 of AZD1222 vaccination. These receptors were collected from an adult in good health.

The chain carries TRBV7-9 and TRBJ1-4; D uncertain. Germline CDR1 reads SEHNR; CDR2 reads FQNEAQ (reference sequence). This CDR3 has 14 residues. Trimming removed 2 bases at V and 5 bases at J, with 9 bases between. Here the CDR3 DNA reads TGTGCCAGCAGCTTACCAGTACAGAATGAAAAACTGTTTTTT. It is translated as CASSLPVQNEKLFF.

The chain combines TRBV6-2 or TRBV6-3 with TRBJ1-5; 8 bases align to TRBD1. The J segment lost 4 bases and the V segment lost 1 base, leaving 3 bases of the junction unmatched. Germline values: CDR1 MNHEY, CDR2 SVGEGT. The CDR3 is made up of 15 amino acids. The DNA of the CDR3 is TGTGCCAGCAGTTACTGGACAGGGAGTAATCAGCCCCAGCATTTT. This codes for CASSYWTGSNQPQHF.

The chain combines TRBV9 with TRBJ1-2; possible D gene TRBD1, 6 bases. CDR1 SGDLS and CDR2 YYNGEE come from the germline V gene. V was cut by 0 bases and J by 8 bases, with 26 bases left in between. CDR3 size: 18 residues. The CDR3 region is CASSVAPRGITGLEGYTF. The CDR3, as DNA: TGTGCCAGCAGCGTAGCCCCAAGGGGGATAACAGGGCTAGAGGGCTACACCTTC.

Details on this clone: This same CDR3 is encoded by further DNA sequences in the sample. This chain uses TRBV30 with TRBJ2-7; D is possibly TRBD1 (5 bases). The CDR3 has 12 residues. Trimming took 0 bases from V and 6 from J, leaving 9 bases between them. From germline, CDR1 is GTSNPN and CDR2 SVGIG (reference sequence). The CDR3 nucleotides read TGTGCCTGGAGTGTTAGGGGCGGCGAGCAGTACTTC. Amino acids: CAWSVRGGEQYF.

The CDR3, as DNA: TGTGCCAGCAAAGGGCTGCTAAGCGATGGACTCCAGCGGCAGTTCTTC. Its protein is CASKGLLSDGLQRQFF. The chain is built from TRBV28 and TRBJ2-1, with TRBD2 as a possible D gene (5 bases). Germline CDR1 is MDHEN and CDR2 is SYDVKM. The CDR3 covers 16 residues. The V gene lost 7 bases and the J gene lost 12 bases, with 28 bases spanning the gap.

This chain links TRBV18 with TRBJ1-1; D is uncertain. V was cut by 0 bases and J by 5 bases, with 7 bases left in between. From germline, CDR1 is KGHSH and CDR2 LQKENI. This CDR3 is 13 amino acids long. CDR3 sequence reads: CASSPPGVTEAFF. In nucleotides, the CDR3 is TGTGCCAGCTCACCACCCGGGGTAACTGAAGCTTTCTTT.

The V and J genes are TRBV29-1 and TRBJ1-4; TRBD1 agrees at 9 bases. Unmatched junction bases numbered 8, after V lost 4 bases and J lost 8 bases. Germline assignment: CDR1 SQVTM and CDR2 ANQGSEA. CDR3 length: 14 amino acids. CDR3 sequence: CSVARTGEGEKLFF. The CDR3 DNA sequence: TGCAGCGTTGCCCGGACAGGGGAAGGAGAAAAACTGTTTTTT.

The V and J genes are TRBV24-1 and TRBJ1-1; no definite D call. The CDR3 length is 15 residues. CDR1 is KGHDR, CDR2 SFDVKD, per germline. V lost 4 bases and J lost 0, with 11 bases in between. The CDR3 bases are TGTGCCACCAGTGAATCTGGCGGCATGAACACTGAAGCTTTCTTT. Translating it yields CATSESGGMNTEAFF.

The CDR3 reads CASQRGSGSYEQYF. CDR3 DNA: TGTGCCAGTCAAAGGGGCAGCGGGAGCTACGAGCAGTACTTC. V and J are TRBV19 and TRBJ2-7; 8 bases agree with TRBD2. Per germline, CDR1 LNHDA and CDR2 SQIVND (reference sequence). CDR3 length: 14 amino acids. The trim removed 8 bases at V and 3 bases at J, leaving 9 bases unmatched.

This chain links TRBV7-6 with TRBJ2-2; 12 positions agree with TRBD2. Germline V gives CDR1 SGHVS, CDR2 FNYEAQ. This CDR3 has 16 amino acids. The V and J ends lost 5 bases and 5 bases, in that order; junction bases with no gene match: 6. CDR3 nucleotide sequence: TGTGCCAGCAGCCAAGGACTAGCGGGACCGACCGGGGAGCTGTTTTTT. Amino acids: CASSQGLAGPTGELFF. Complete variable domain (other parts from reference TRBV7-6 and TRBJ2-2): GAGVSQSPRYKVTKRGQDVALRCDPISGHVSLYWYRQALGQGPEFLTYFNYEAQQDKSGLPNDRFSAERPEGSISTLTIQRTEQRDSAMYRCASSQGLAGPTGELFFGEGSRLTVL.

The chain combines TRBV19 with TRBJ2-6; unclear D gene. CDR3 size: 16 residues. V lost 2 bases and J 1 base, leaving 9 bases between the germline ends. Germline CDR1 LNHDA, CDR2 SQIVND (reference sequence). CDR3 region: CASSITFGSGANVLTF. As DNA, the CDR3 is TGTGCCAGTAGTATAACTTTTGGGTCTGGGGCCAACGTCCTGACTTTC.

The genes are TRBV7-6 and TRBJ1-5; no firm D call. The CDR3 length is 15 residues. Trimming left V 5 bases short and J 0 bases short, with 11 bases between. Germline lookup yields CDR1 SGHVS and CDR2 FNYEAQ. For the CDR3, the DNA is TGTGCCAGCAGCCTACAAGCGTATAGCAATCAGCCCCAGCATTTT. This sequence encodes CASSLQAYSNQPQHF.

This clone was detected only once. This chain joins TRBV6-1 and TRBJ2-1; D remains ambiguous. Trimming took off 0 bases at V and 1 base at J, with 7 bases between the two ends. This CDR3 comprises 15 residues. Germline CDR1 and CDR2: MNHNS and SASEGT. This chain's CDR3 is CASSEARLSYNEQFF. The CDR3 DNA follows: TGTGCCAGCAGTGAAGCGCGTCTATCCTACAATGAGCAGTTCTTC.

This chain joins TRBV7-6 and TRBJ1-1; no firm D call. This CDR3 is 15 amino acids long. Germline CDR1 and CDR2: SGHVS and FNYEAQ. V was clipped by 5 bases and J by 6 bases, with 19 bases between them. CDR3 DNA sequence: TGTGCCAGCAGCCCCTCGAACTTTGAGTTGGCTGAAGCTTTCTTT. It specifies CASSPSNFELAEAFF.

The chain uses TRBV11-2 and TRBJ2-3, with TRBD2 matching 8 bases. This CDR3 region has 16 residues. Germline assignment: CDR1 SGHAT and CDR2 FQNNGV. Germline trimming cut 5 bases from V and 4 bases from J; bases unmatched to any gene: 11. The CDR3 DNA is TGTGCCAGCAGCGTAGGGGTAGCGGGATTAGCAGATACGCAGTATTTT. Translated, it gives CASSVGVAGLADTQYF.

The rearrangement joins TRBV19 to TRBJ1-5, with D perhaps matching TRBD1 (6 bases). Trimming stripped 3 bases from V and 3 bases from J, with 9 bases between. Per germline, CDR1 LNHDA and CDR2 SQIVND (reference sequence). The CDR3 runs 14 residues. DNA for the CDR3: TGTGCCAGTAGTATGGGGGCGGACAATCAGCCCCAGCATTTT. Translated: CASSMGADNQPQHF.

This chain connects TRBV11-3 to TRBJ2-2, with a tentative D call TRBD1 (6 bases). V was clipped by 4 bases and J by 6 bases, with 18 bases between them. Germline lookup yields CDR1 SGHNT and CDR2 YENEEA. The CDR3 spans 16 residues. CDR3 DNA sequence: TGTGCCAGCAGCTCCTCCTTCGACAGGCGGCCCGGGGAGCTGTTTTTT. It codes for CASSSSFDRRPGELFF.

The chain is built from TRBV9 and TRBJ2-5; 12 bases line up with TRBD2. The J segment lost 4 bases and the V segment lost 4 bases, leaving 5 bases of the junction unmatched. The germline CDR1 and CDR2 sequences are SGDLS and YYNGEE. CDR3 length: 15 amino acids. The CDR3: CASSPLAGGGETQYF. CDR3 nucleotide sequence: TGTGCCAGCAGCCCACTAGCGGGAGGTGGAGAGACCCAGTACTTC.

This clone was recorded once. V gene TRBV18 combines with J gene TRBJ2-3; 7 bases match TRBD1. This CDR3 is 14 amino acids long. Germline V gives CDR1 KGHSH, CDR2 LQKENI. J gave up 6 bases and V 6 bases, and 9 bases lay outside the gene matches. CDR3 DNA: TGTGCCAGCTCGCAACAGGGGAAGTTCGATACGCAGTATTTT. Protein sequence: CASSQQGKFDTQYF.

The chain links TRBV2 to TRBJ2-1, with 9 bases fitting TRBD2. CDR3 size: 19 residues. The trim removed 1 base at V and 6 bases at J, leaving 16 bases unmatched. CDR1 SNHLY and CDR2 FYNNEI come from the germline V gene. The CDR3 nucleotides are TGTGCCAGCAGTGAAGTCAGTGGCGGGAGGGCCCCAGGCGGCAATGAGCAGTTCTTC. Its protein product is CASSEVSGGRAPGGNEQFF.

The chain carries TRBV29-1 and TRBJ1-2; 12 nucleotides agree with TRBD1. The V and J ends lost 4 bases and 8 bases, in that order; junction bases with no gene match: 11. Germline V gene sequence: CDR1 SQVTM, CDR2 ANQGSEA. The CDR3 contains 15 residues. CDR3 loop: CSVGPPGQGAGGYTF. CDR3 DNA: TGCAGCGTTGGGCCCCCGGGACAGGGGGCTGGGGGCTACACCTTC.

This chain uses TRBV20-1 with TRBJ2-1; TRBD1 matches 10 bases. CDR1 is DFQATT and CDR2 is SNEGSKA in the germline V gene (reference sequence). CDR3 size: 22 residues. V dropped 3 bases and J dropped 1; count of bases not matched to a gene: 24. The DNA of the CDR3 is TGCAGTGCTAGTTTCGACAGGGGGCGGTCTAGCGGACTCATGGAGTCCTACAATGAGCAGTTCTTC. Protein: CSASFDRGRSSGLMESYNEQFF.

The chain has TRBV2 and TRBJ2-1; the D is unclear. V gave up 3 bases and J gave up 9 bases, with 3 bases separating them. CDR1 is SNHLY and CDR2 is FYNNEI in the germline V gene. The CDR3 runs 10 residues. The CDR3 sequence: CASSEAEQFF. CDR3 DNA sequence: TGTGCCAGCAGTGAGGCTGAGCAGTTCTTC.

V usage is TRBV19 and J usage is TRBJ2-2; 7 positions match TRBD1. The CDR3 is 15 amino acids. The germline gives CDR1 LNHDA, CDR2 SQIVND (reference sequence). V was pared by 0 bases and J by 4 bases, with 2 bases of the junction left unmatched. The CDR3 here is CASSIDPGGTGELFF. The CDR3 region has the DNA TGTGCCAGTAGTATAGATCCAGGGGGCACCGGGGAGCTGTTTTTT. The full variable domain, rest sourced from reference TRBV19 and TRBJ2-2, is DGGITQSPKYLFRKEGQNVTLSCEQNLNHDAMYWYRQDPGQGLRLIYYSQIVNDFQKGDIAEGYSVSREKKESFPLTVTSAQKNPTAFYLCASSIDPGGTGELFFGEGSRLTVL.

This sequence joins TRBV11-2 and TRBJ1-6; 12 nucleotides line up with TRBD1. Germline lookup yields CDR1 SGHAT and CDR2 FQNNGV. The CDR3 has 15 residues. V lost 3 bases and J lost 7; bases outside the gene matches: 1. The CDR3 loop reads CASSFGTGGNSPLHF. CDR3 DNA sequence: TGTGCCAGCAGCTTCGGGACAGGGGGCAATTCACCCCTCCACTTT.

This rearrangement joins TRBV4-2 to TRBJ1-4; the D is unclear. This CDR3 comprises 12 residues. Trimming took 0 bases from V and 10 from J, leaving 6 bases between them. Germline CDR1 reads LGHNA; CDR2 reads YNFKEQ. CDR3 protein: CASSQDAGKLFF. The CDR3 coding sequence is TGTGCCAGCAGCCAAGATGCGGGAAAACTGTTTTTT.

This rearrangement joins TRBV19 to TRBJ2-1, with TRBD2 as a possible D gene (6 bases). CDR1 and CDR2 from the germline V gene are LNHDA and SQIVND (reference sequence). The CDR3 consists of 15 residues. The V end was cut by 5 bases, the J end by 7 bases, with 18 bases between. CDR3 bases: TGTGCCAGTAGTGTCGGGACTCAAGTCGATAATGAGCAGTTCTTC. This encodes CASSVGTQVDNEQFF. The full variable domain, its missing parts supplied by reference TRBV19 and TRBJ2-1, is DGGITQSPKYLFRKEGQNVTLSCEQNLNHDAMYWYRQDPGQGLRLIYYSQIVNDFQKGDIAEGYSVSREKKESFPLTVTSAQKNPTAFYLCASSVGTQVDNEQFFGPGTRLTVL.

The chain combines TRBV5-1 with TRBJ2-2; D not certain. V lost 0 bases to trimming and J lost 5 bases, with 8 bases between them. In germline, CDR1 is SGHRS, CDR2 YFSETQ. The length of the CDR3 is 14 residues. DNA for the CDR3: TGCGCCAGCAGCTTGGATTCTGGGACCGGGGAGCTGTTTTTT. Its translation: CASSLDSGTGELFF.

The chain joins TRBV5-1 to TRBJ2-5, with 10 bases matching TRBD2. From germline, CDR1 is SGHRS and CDR2 YFSETQ. Germline trimming cut 0 bases from V and 4 bases from J; bases unmatched to any gene: 6. The CDR3 runs 16 residues. The CDR3 nucleotides are TGCGCCAGCAGCTTGGTTCTAGCGGGAGTCGGAGAGACCCAGTACTTC. Encoded protein: CASSLVLAGVGETQYF.

The gene calls are TRBV2 and TRBJ1-4, with D possibly TRBD1 on 5 matching bases. CDR1 and CDR2 from the germline V gene are SNHLY and FYNNEI. V was shortened by 6 bases and J by 8 bases, with 19 bases between the two germline ends. This CDR3 spans 15 amino acids. CDR3 bases: TGTGCCAGCAGGTACAGGCTATCCACAATAGAAAAACTGTTTTTT. It is translated as CASRYRLSTIEKLFF. Complete variable domain (other parts from reference TRBV2 and TRBJ1-4): EPEVTQTPSHQVTQMGQEVILRCVPISNHLYFYWYRQILGQKVEFLVSFYNNEISEKSEIFDDQFSVERPDGSNFTLKIRSTKLEDSAMYFCASRYRLSTIEKLFFGSGTQLSVL.